Described below is a single T cell receptor (beta chain) sequence and its context. Which antigen it targets is not known. This entry comes from a study of monozygotic twins with inflammatory bowel disease (dated by TCRdb to between 2018 and 2021). A note on the overall study: A total of some 30 monozygotic twin pairs were included in the full study, comprising nine German pairs (four IBD-concordant, five IBD-discordant) and 19 IBD-discordant Danish pairs. The search for disease-associated traits relied mainly on comparing, within discordant pairs, IBD patients with their genetically identical healthy co-twins. Each individual had, on average, about 151 000 unique TCRalpha sequences and 181 000 unique TCRbeta sequences available for analysis. Results and caveats for the whole study, not just this receptor: No single strong signal or clonotype linked to IBD turned up in the results, so the idea that one exists was not supported. Because patients were on differing immunosuppressive treatments, the repertoires may have picked up extra background noise and inter-individual variability. Fewer clonotypes were shared with other individuals by IBD patients than by healthy twins, most markedly in patients showing signs of disease activity. Concordant and discordant twins showed no difference in repertoire similarity, possibly because of limited statistical power. A decrease in TCRbeta repertoire diversity, as measured by inverse Simpson index, was observed in IBD patients compared with their healthy co-twins. The analysis was unable to tell apart different T cell subtypes.

The CDR3 sequence holds 17 residues, the cysteine and phenylalanine included. No coding sequence is recorded. CDR1 SEHNR and CDR2 FQNEAQ are derived from the germline V gene (reference sequence). From each donor, an approximately 2.3 ml peripheral blood sample was collected into PAXgene tubes and kept at -80 degrees C. Without any T cell sorting, total RNA was extracted from whole blood using the PAXgene blood miRNA kit on an automated QIAcube. Peripheral blood from monozygotic twin pairs who were concordant or discordant for inflammatory bowel disease underwent deep TCRalpha and TCRbeta repertoire profiling using unique molecular barcoding. For every twin pair, smoking habits were documented, and each individual was categorised as a current, former or never smoker. The library was generated by 5' RACE. For each TCR library, 3,500 to 4,000 ng of total RNA was used. cDNA was synthesized with SMARTScribe reverse transcriptase in eight separate reactions per sample. Unique molecular identifiers containing a 6-nucleotide sample barcode were introduced through template switching during cDNA synthesis. Two nested PCRs of roughly 15 and 9 cycles amplified the TCRalpha and TCRbeta cDNA, and bead purification followed each PCR. Before amplification, the cDNA was treated with uracil DNA-glycosylase and purified using the QIAquick PCR purification kit. The second PCR added Illumina TruSeq-compatible adapters along with sample-specific barcodes. Library quality and concentration were assessed using TapeStation and Qubit, and approximately 5 ng of each library was pooled. Pooled libraries were sequenced on an Illumina HiSeq2500 single-index Rapid Run with 2 x 100 bp reads and custom sequencing primers. The authors processed their data as follows. PCR and sequencing errors were corrected by UMI-based consensus assembly using MiGEC version 1.2.6. MiXCR version 2.1.1 was used to carry out V(D)J alignment, clonotype assembly and CDR3 extraction. Gene usage, clonotype sharing and MAIT/NKT TCR abundance were normalised by analysing the top 1000, 10 000 and 20 000 clonotypes per sample. After downsampling to 27 000 UMIs, diversity was calculated as the inverse Simpson index using the vegan R package. Paired Mann-Whitney U tests were applied to discordant twin pairs, and Benjamini-Hochberg correction was used for multiple testing. The reads underwent TCRdb reprocessing, giving one record for each CDR3 protein sequence and no DNA. These V and J calls derive from TCRdb rather than the authors' analysis. The sample's clone listing holds approximately 140,000 distinct CDR3 sequences. The ten largest clones take up 2% to 3% of the sample.

The TCR was taken from a human donor with ulcerative colitis or Crohn's disease, or a healthy co-twin of an affected twin (not recorded which). The rearranged chain carries TRBV7-9 and TRBJ2-3; TCRdb's D call, TRBD1, is unchecked because there is no DNA. The sample was blood. The CDR3 region reads CASQPTTPGLAKDTQYF. The full variable domain, completed from the reference TRBV7-9 and TRBJ2-3 proteins outside the CDR3, reads DTGVSQNPRHKITKRGQNVTFRCDPISEHNRLYWYRQTLGQGPEFLTYFQNEAQLEKSRLLSDRFSAERPKGSFSTLEIQRTEQGDSAMYLCASQPTTPGLAKDTQYFGPGTRLTVL.